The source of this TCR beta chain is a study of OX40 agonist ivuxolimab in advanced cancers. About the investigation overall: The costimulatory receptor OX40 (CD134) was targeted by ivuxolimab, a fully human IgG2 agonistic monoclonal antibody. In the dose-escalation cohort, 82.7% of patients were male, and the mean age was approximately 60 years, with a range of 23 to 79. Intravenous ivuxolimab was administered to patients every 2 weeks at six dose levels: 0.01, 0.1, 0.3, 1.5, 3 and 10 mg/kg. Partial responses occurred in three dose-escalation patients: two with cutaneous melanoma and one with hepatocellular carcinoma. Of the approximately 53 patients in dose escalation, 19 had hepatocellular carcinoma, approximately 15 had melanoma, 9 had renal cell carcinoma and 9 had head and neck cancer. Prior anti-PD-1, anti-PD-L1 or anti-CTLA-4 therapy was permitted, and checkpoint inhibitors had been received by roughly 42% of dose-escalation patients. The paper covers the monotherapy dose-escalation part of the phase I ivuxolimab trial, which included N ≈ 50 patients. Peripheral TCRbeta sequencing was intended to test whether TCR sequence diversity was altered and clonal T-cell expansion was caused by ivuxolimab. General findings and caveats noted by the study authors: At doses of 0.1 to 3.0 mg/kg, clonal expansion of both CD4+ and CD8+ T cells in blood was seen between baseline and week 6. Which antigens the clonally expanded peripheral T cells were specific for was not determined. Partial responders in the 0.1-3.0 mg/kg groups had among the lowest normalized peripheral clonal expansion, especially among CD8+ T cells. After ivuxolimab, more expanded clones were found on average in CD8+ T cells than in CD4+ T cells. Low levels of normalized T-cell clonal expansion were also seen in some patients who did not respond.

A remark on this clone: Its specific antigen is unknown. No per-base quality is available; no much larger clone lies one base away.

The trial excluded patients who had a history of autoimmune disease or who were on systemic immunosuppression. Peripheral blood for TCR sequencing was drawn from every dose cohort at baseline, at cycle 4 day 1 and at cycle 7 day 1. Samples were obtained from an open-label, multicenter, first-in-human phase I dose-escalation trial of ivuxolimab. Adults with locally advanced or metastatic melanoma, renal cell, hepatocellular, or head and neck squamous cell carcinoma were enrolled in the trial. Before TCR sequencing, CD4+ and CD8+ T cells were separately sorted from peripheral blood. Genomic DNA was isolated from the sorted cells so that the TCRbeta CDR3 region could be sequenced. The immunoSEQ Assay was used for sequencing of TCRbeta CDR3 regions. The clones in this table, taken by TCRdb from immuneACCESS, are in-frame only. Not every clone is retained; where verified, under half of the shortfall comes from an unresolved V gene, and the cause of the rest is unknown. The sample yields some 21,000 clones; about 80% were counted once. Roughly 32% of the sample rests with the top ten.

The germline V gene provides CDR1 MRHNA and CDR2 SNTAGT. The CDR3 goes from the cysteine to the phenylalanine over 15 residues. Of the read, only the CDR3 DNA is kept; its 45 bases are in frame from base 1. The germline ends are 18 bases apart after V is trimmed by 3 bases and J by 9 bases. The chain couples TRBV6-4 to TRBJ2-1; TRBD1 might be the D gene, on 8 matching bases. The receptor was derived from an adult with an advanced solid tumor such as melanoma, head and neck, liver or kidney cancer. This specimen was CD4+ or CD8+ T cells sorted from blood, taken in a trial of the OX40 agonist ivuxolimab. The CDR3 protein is CASSEGQDRGGEQFF. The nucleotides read TGTGCCAGCAGTGAGGGACAGGACCGCGGGGGTGAGCAGTTCTTC.